This TCR beta chain emerged from a study of CD8 T cells in Susac syndrome. From blood CD8+ and CD4+ T cells, the TCR beta chain was sequenced. Relapsing-remitting disease, either stable or active, was present in the treatment-naive patients who were the multiple sclerosis controls. CDR3 size: 12 residues. Between the trimmed V and J ends, which lost 4 bases and 2 bases, there was a span of 8 bases. Germline V CDR1 and CDR2: DFQATT, SNEGSKA (reference sequence). Random hexamers were used to reverse transcribe about 0.45 to 1 ug of RNA. Multiplex immunoSEQ PCR targeted 54 Vbeta and 13 Jbeta TCR beta segments. TCRdb analysed the immunoSEQ multiplex PCR reads with MiXCR anew, one entry per CDR3 protein. The table has about 210,000 distinct CDR3 sequences, 95% seen once; the top ten hold 0.085% to 0.1%.

The V gene is TRBV20-1, the J gene TRBJ2-5, with a weak D call TRBD1 (6 bases). Input material: CD4+ T cells from PBMCs. The TCR comes from a human donor with multiple sclerosis. CDR3 bases: TGCAGTGCTACTACAGGGCAAGAGACCCAGTACTTC. This sequence encodes CSATTGQETQYF.